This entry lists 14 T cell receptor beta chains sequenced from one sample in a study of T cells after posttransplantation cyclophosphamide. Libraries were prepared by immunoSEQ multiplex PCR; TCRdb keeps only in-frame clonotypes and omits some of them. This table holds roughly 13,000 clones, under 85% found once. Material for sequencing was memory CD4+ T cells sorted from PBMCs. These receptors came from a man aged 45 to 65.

The DNA for the CDR3 is TGCGCCAGCAGCGTCGGGACAGTAGGGACGCAGTATTTT. Translated: CASSVGTVGTQYF. The chain carries TRBV5-1 and TRBJ2-3; 7 bases line up with TRBD1. Germline V lookup: CDR1 SGHRS, CDR2 YFSETQ. The length of the CDR3 is 13 residues. The V segment lost 4 bases and the J segment 9 bases; nucleotides outside the gene matches: 8.

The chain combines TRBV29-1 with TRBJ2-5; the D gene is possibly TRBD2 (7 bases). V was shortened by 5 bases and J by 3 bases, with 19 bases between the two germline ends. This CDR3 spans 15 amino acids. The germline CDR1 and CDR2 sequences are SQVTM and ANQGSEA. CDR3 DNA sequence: TGCAGCGTTCCGAGGGGAGGGACAATAGAAGAGACCCAGTACTTC. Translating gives CSVPRGGTIEETQYF.

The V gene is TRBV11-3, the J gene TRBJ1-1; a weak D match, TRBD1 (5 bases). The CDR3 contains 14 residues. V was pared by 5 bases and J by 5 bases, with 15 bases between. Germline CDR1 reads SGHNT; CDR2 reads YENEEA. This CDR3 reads CASSIGWGGTEAFF. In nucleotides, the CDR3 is TGTGCCAGCAGCATAGGTTGGGGGGGGACTGAAGCTTTCTTT.

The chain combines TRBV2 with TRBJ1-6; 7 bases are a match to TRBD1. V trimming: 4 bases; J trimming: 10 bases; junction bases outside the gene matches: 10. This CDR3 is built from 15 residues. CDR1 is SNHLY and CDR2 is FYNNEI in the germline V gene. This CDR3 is CASSGEQGIRSPLHF. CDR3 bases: TGTGCCAGCAGTGGGGAACAGGGGATACGGTCACCCCTCCACTTT.

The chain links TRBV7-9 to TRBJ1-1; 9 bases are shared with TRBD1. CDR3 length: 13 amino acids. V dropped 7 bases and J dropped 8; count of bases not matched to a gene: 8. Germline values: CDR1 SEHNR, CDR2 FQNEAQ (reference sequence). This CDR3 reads CASTLDRGREAFF. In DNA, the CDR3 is TGTGCCAGCACATTGGACAGGGGAAGGGAAGCTTTCTTT.

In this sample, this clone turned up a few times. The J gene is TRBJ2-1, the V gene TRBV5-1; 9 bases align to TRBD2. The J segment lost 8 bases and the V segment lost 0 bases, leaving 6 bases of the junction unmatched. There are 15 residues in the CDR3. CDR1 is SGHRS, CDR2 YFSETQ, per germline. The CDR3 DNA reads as TGCGCCAGCAGCTTGGGTAGCGGGAGTGGAGATGAGCAGTTCTTC. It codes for CASSLGSGSGDEQFF.

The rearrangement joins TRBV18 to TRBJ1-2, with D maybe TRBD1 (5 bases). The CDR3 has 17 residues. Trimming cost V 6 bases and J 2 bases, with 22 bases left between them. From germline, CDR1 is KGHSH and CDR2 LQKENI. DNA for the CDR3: TGTGCCAGCTCGGGGGACGCAGGGAGGGACCTAAACTATGGCTACACCTTC. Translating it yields CASSGDAGRDLNYGYTF.

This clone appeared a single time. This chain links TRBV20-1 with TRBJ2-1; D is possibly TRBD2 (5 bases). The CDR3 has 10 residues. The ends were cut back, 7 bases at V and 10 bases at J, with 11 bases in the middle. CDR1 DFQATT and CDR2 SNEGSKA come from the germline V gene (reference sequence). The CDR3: CSVRVREQFF. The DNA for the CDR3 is TGCAGTGTGCGGGTGCGGGAGCAGTTCTTC.

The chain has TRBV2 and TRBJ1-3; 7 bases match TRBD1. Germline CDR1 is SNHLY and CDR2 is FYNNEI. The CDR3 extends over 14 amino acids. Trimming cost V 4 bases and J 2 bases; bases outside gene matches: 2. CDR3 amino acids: CASSGTGPGNTIYF. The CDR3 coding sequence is TGTGCCAGCAGTGGGACAGGTCCTGGAAACACCATATATTTT.

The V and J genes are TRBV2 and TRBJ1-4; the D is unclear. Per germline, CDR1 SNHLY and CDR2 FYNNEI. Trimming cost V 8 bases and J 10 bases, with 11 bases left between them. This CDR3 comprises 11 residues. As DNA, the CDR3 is TGTGCCAGCGAGCTAAGTGGAAAACTGTTTTTT. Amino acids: CASELSGKLFF.

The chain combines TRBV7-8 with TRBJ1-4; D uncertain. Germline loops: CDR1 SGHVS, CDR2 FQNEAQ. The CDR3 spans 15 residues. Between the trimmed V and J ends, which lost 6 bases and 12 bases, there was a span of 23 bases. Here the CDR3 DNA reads TGTGCCAGCAGAGCCGGGAGGGCAGGCCTAAGGGAACTGTTTTTT. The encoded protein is CASRAGRAGLRELFF.

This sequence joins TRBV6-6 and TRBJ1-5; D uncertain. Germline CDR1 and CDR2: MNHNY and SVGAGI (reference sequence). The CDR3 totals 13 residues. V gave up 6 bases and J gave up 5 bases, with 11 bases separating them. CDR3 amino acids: CASSDRRDQPQHF. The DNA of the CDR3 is TGTGCCAGCAGCGATAGAAGAGATCAGCCCCAGCATTTT.

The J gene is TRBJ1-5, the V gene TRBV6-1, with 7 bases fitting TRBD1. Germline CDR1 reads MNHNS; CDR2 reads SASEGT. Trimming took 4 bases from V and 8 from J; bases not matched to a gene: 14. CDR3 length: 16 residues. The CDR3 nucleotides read TGTGCCAGCAGTGCGGCGGGACAGTGGGGCCTAGAGCCCCAGCATTTT. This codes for CASSAAGQWGLEPQHF.

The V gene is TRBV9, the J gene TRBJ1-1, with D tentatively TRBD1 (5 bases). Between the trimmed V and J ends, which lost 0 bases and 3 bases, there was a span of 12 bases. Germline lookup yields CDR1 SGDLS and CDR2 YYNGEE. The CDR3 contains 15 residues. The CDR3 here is CASSVAFGGDTEAFF. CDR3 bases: TGTGCCAGCAGCGTAGCTTTCGGGGGTGACACTGAAGCTTTCTTT.